This T cell receptor beta chain was identified during a study of blood T cells in healthy people across ages. Alongside a J-beta primer mix, a sample-barcoded 5' primer served in a second PCR lasting 7 to 11 cycles. One entry per CDR3 protein, called by TCRdb with MiXCR from the 5' RACE reads. Of about 1.4 million distinct CDR3 sequences listed, 59% are singletons. V was clipped by 2 bases and J by 1 base, with 14 bases between them. Germline V CDR1 and CDR2: SGHKS, YYEKEE (reference sequence). CDR3 length equals 16 residues. The gene calls are TRBV5-5 and TRBJ2-3; no firm D call. Sequenced material: blood. This sequence originates from a man between 18 and 29 years old in good health. The CDR3 reads CASSFSLYRRTDTQYF. CDR3 DNA sequence: TGTGCCAGCAGCTTTAGCCTCTATCGGCGCACAGATACGCAGTATTTT.